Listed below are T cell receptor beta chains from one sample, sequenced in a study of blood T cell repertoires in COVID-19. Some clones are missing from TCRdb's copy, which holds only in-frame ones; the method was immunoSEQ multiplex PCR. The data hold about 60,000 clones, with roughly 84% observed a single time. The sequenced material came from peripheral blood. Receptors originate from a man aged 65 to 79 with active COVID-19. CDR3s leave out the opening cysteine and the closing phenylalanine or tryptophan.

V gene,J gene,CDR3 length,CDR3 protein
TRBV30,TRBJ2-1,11,ASSLGGWNEQF
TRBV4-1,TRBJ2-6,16,ASSQWQTEPSGANVLT
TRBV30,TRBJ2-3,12,AWREGLAIDTQY
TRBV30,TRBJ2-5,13,AWARLAGGQETQY
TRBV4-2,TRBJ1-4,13,ASSQPQGNFEKLF
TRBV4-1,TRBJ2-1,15,ASSPSPAGRTYNEQF
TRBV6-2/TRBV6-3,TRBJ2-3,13,ASSYGVTFTDTQY
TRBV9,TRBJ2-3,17,ASSSRGTTSGSGSDTQY
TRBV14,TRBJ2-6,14,ASSQPGSSGANVLT
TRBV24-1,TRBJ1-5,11,ATRGHLNQPQH
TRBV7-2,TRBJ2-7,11,ASSSSSRGEQY
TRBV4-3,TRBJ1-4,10,ASSQARGKLF
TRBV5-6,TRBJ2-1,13,ASSLGGSLDNEQF
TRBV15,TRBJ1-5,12,ATSDPGEAQPQH
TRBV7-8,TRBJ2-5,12,ASTPGGPGETQY
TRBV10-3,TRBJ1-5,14,AISEGTVNSNQPQH
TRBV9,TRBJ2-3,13,ASSPAGGRGDTQY
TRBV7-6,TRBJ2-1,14,ASSFDTDGANNEQF
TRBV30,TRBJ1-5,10,AWSGGQQPQH
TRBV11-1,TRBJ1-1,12,ASSSLRGQNEAF
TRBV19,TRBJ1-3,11,ASTLRSGNTIY
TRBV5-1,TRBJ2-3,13,ASSRSTSGRDTQY
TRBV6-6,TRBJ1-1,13,ASSSGTGWATEAF
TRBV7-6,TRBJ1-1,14,ASSLLSGQTNTEAF
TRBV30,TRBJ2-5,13,AWSVLGQTQETQY
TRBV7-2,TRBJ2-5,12,ASSPFSGQETQY
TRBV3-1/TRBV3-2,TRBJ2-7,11,ASSQGQPRGAA
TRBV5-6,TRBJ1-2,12,ASSQMTSNYGYT
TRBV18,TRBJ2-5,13,ASSPRVAGVETQY
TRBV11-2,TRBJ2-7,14,ASSSGGLAGSYEQY
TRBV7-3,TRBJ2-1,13,ASSLGDRDYNEQF
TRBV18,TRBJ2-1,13,ASSPPTSGSIEQF
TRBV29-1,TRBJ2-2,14,SVVLAGVEDTGELF
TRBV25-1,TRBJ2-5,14,ASSEYIRSGQETQY
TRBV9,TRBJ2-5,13,ASSVAQGQGETQY
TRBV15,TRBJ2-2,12,ATSRESSVGELF
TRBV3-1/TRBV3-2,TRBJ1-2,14,ASSHRQVGLDYGYT
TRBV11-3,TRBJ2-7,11,ASSFGGTGEQY
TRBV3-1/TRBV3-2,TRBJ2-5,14,ASSQRGGQGQETQY
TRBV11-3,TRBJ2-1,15,ASSLDLGVVGYNEQF
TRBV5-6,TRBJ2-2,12,ASRPGLYTGELF
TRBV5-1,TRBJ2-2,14,ASSGLAGEGYGELF
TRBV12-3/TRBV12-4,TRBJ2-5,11,ASSRGQGETQY
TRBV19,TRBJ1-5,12,ASSIRGSNQPQH
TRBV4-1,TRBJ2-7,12,ASSQESGDFRQY
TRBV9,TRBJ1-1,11,ASSVSPNTEAF
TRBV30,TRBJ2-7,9,AWSGTVEQY
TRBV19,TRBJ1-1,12,ASMRTGGFTEAF
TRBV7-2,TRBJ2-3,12,ASSLGAGTDTQY
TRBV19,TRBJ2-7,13,ASSSPGTGVYEQY
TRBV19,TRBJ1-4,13,ASSPNRGANEKLF
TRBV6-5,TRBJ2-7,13,ASSRFQGAPGEQY
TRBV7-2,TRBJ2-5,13,ASSLRHWDIETQY
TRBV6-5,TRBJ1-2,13,ASILRGGARSGYT
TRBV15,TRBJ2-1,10,ATSTRDNEQF
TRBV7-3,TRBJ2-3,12,ASSQNPYTDTQY
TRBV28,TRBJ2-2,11,ASSSPGSGELF